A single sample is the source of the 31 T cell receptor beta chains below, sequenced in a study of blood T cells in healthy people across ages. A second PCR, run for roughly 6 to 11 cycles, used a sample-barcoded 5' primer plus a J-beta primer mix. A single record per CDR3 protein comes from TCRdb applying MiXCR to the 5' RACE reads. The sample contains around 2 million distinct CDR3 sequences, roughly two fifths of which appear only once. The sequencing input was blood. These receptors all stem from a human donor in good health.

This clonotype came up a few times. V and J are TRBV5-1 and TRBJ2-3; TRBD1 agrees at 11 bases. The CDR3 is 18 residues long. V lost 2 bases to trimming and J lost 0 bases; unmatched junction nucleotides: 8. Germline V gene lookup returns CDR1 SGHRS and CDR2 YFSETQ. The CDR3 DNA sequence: TGCGCCAGCAGCTTCTCCGGGACAGGGGGATCTAGCACAGATACGCAGTATTTT. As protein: CASSFSGTGGSSTDTQYF.

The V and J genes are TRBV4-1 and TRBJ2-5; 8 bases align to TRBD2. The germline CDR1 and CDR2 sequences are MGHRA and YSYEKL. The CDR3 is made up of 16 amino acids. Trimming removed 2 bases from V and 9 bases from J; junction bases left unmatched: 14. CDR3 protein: CASSQHLGLGASAQYF. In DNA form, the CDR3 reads TGCGCCAGCAGCCAACACTTGGGACTAGGGGCGTCGGCCCAGTACTTC.

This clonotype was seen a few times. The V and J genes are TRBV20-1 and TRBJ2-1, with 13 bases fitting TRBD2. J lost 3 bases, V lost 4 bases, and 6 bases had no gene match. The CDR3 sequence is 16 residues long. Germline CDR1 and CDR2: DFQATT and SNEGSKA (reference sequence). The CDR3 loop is CSATQLAGGFYNEQFF. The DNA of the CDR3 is TGCAGTGCTACGCAACTAGCGGGGGGGTTCTACAATGAGCAGTTCTTC.

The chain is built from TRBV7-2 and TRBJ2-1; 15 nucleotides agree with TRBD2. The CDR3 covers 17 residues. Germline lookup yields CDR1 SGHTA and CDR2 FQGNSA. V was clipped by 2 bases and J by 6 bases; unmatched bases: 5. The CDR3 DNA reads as TGTGCCAGCAGCTTAACCCGGACTAGCGGGGGGGCCAATGAGCAGTTCTTC. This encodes CASSLTRTSGGANEQFF. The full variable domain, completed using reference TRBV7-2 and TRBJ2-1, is GAGVSQSPSNKVTEKGKDVELRCDPISGHTALYWYRQSLGQGLEFLIYFQGNSAPDKSGLPSDRFSAERTGGSVSTLTIQRTQQEDSAVYLCASSLTRTSGGANEQFFGPGTRLTVL.

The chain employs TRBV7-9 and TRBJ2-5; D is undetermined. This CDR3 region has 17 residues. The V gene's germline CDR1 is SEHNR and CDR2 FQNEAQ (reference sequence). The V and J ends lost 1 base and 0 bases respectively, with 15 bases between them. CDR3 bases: TGTGCCAGCAGCTTAGTTTGGGGTAGCCAGTACCAAGAGACCCAGTACTTC. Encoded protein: CASSLVWGSQYQETQYF.

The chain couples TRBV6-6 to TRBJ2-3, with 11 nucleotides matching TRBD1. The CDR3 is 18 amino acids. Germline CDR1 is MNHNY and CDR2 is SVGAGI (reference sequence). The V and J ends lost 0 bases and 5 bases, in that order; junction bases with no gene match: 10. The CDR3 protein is CASSYSPPGTGGLDTQYF. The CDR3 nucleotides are TGTGCCAGCAGTTACTCCCCCCCCGGGACAGGGGGATTAGATACGCAGTATTTT.

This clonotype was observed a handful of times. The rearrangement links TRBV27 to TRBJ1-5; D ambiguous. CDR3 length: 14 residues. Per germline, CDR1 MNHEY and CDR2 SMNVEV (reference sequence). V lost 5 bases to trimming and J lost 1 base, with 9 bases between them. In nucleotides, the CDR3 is TGTGCCAGCAGTCTATACTGGAGCAATCAGCCCCAGCATTTT. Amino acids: CASSLYWSNQPQHF.

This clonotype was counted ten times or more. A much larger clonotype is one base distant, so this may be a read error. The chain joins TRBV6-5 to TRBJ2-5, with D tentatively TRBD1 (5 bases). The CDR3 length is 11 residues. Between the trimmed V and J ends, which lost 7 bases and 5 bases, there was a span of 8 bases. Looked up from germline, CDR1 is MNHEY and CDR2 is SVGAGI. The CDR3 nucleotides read TGTGCCAGCACCACAGGCGAGACCCAGTACTTC. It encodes CASTTGETQYF.

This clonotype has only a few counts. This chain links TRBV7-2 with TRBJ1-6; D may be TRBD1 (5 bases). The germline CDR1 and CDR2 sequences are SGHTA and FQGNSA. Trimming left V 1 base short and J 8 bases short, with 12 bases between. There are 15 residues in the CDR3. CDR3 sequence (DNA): TGTGCCAGCAGCTTAGGACAGCCCCGGGATTCACCCCTCCACTTT. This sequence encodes CASSLGQPRDSPLHF.

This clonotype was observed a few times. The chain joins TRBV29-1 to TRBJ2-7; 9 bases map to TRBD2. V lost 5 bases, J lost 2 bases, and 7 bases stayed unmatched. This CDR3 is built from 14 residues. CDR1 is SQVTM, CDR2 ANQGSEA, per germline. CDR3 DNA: TGCAGCGTTAGTGGACTAGCGCGACCCTACGAGCAGTACTTC. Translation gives CSVSGLARPYEQYF.

This CDR3 reads CSVAGNPNQPQHF. As DNA, the CDR3 is TGCAGCGTTGCGGGGAATCCCAATCAGCCCCAGCATTTT. V usage is TRBV29-1 and J usage is TRBJ1-5, with no clear D. Germline CDR1 SQVTM, CDR2 ANQGSEA. V was trimmed by 4 bases and J by 3 bases, leaving 10 bases between them. The CDR3 is 13 residues long.

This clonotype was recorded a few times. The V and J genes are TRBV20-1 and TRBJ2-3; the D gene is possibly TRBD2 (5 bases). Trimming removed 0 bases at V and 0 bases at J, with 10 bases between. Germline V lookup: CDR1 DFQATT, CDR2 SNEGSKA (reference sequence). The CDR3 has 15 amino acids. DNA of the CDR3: TGCAGTGCTAGAGATTCGAGGGATAGCACAGATACGCAGTATTTT. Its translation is CSARDSRDSTDTQYF.

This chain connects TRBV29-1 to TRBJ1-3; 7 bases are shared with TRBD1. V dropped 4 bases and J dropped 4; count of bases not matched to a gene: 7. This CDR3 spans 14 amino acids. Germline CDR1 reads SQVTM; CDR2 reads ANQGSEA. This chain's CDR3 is CSVAVTGFGNTIYF. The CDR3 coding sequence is TGCAGCGTTGCTGTGACAGGGTTCGGAAACACCATATATTTT.

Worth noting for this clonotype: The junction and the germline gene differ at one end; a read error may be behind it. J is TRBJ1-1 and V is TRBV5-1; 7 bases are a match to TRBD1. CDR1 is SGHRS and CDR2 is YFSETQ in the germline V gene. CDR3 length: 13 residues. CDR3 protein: CASSRTGVTEAFF. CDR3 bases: TGTGCCAGCAGCCGAACAGGGGTCACTGAAGCTTTCTTT.

CDR3 sequence: CASSQEVSGQEYEQYF. CDR3 DNA: TGTGCCAGCAGCCAAGAAGTTTCGGGGCAAGAATACGAGCAGTACTTC. V and J are TRBV4-2 and TRBJ2-7; D is perhaps TRBD1 or TRBD2 (5 bases each). V lost 0 bases to trimming and J lost 4 bases, with 16 bases between them. CDR1 is LGHNA, CDR2 YNFKEQ, per germline. CDR3 size: 16 residues.

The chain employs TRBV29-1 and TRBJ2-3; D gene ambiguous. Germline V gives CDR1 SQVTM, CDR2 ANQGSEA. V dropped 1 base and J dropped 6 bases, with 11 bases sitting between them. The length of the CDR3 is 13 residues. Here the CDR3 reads CSVEVSFVDTQYF. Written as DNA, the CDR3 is TGCAGCGTTGAAGTCTCCTTCGTTGATACGCAGTATTTT.

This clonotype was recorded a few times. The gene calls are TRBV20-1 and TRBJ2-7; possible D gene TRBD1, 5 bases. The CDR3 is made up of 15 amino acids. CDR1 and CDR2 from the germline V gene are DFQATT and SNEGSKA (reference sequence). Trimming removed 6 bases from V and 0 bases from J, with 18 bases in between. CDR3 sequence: CSAAPGRPNSYEQYF. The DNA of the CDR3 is TGCAGTGCCGCCCCAGGGCGGCCAAACTCCTACGAGCAGTACTTC.

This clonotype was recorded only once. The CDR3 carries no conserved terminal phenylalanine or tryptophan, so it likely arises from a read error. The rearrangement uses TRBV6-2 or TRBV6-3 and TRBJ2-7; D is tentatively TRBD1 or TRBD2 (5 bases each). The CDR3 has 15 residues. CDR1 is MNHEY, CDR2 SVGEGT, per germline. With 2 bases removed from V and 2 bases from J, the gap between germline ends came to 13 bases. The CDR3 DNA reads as TGTGCCAGCAGTTACGGGGACGGATCCACCTACGAGCAGTACTTA. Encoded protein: CASSYGDGSTYEQYL.

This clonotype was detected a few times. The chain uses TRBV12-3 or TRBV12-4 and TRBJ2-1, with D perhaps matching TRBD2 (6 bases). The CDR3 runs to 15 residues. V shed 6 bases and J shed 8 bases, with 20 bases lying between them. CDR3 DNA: TGTGCCAGCAGCAGGAACACGGGGGTTGGGGATGAGCAGTTCTTC. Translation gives CASSRNTGVGDEQFF.

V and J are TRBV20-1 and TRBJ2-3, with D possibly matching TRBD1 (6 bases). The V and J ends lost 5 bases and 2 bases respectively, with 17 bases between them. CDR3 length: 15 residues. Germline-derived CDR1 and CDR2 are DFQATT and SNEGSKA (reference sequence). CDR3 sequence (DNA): TGCAGTGCTGGTTTTTCGGACAGATTCACAGATACGCAGTATTTT. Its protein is CSAGFSDRFTDTQYF.

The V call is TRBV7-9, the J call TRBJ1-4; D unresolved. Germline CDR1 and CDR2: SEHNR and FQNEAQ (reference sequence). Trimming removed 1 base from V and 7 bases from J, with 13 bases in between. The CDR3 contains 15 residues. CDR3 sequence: CASSLEGRVSEKLFF. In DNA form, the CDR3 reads TGTGCCAGCAGCTTAGAAGGAAGGGTATCTGAAAAACTGTTTTTT.

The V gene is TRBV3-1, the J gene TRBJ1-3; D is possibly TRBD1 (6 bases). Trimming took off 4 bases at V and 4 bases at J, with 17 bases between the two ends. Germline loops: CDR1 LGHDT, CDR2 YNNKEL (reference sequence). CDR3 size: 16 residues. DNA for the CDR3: TGTGCCAGCAGCCCGAGGACAGTTTGGAACGGAAACACCATATATTTT. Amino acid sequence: CASSPRTVWNGNTIYF.

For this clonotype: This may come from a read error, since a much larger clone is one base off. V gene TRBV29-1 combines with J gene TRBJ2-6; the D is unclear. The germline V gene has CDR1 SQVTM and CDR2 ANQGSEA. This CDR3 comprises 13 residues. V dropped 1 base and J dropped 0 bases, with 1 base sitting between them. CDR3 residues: CSVEASGANVLTF. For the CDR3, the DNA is TGCAGCGTTGAAGCCTCTGGGGCCAACGTCCTGACTTTC.

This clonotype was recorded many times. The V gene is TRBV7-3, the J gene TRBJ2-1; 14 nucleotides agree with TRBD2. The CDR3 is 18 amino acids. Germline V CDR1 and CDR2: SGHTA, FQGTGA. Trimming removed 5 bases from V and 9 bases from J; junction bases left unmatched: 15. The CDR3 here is CASSPGLAGGMLSGEQFF. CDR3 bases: TGTGCCAGCAGCCCCGGACTAGCGGGGGGAATGCTTTCTGGTGAGCAGTTCTTC.

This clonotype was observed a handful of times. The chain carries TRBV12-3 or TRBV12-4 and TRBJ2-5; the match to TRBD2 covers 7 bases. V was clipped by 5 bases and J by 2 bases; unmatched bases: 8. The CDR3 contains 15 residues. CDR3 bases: TGTGCCAGCAGTCCTTGGGAGGGAGCACAAGAGACCCAGTACTTC. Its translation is CASSPWEGAQETQYF.

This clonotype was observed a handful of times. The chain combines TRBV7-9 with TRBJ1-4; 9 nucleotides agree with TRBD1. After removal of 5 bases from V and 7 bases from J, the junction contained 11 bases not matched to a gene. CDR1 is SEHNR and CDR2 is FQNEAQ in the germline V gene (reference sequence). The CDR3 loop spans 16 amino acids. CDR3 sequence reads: CASSTLADRGGEKLFF. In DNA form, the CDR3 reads TGTGCCAGCAGCACGCTTGCGGACAGGGGAGGTGAAAAACTGTTTTTT.

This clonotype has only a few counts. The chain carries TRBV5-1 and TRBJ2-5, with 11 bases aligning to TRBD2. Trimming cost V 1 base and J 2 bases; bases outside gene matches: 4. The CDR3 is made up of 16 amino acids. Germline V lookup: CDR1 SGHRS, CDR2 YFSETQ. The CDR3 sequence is CASSLTSGGRQETQYF. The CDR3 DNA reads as TGCGCCAGCAGCTTGACTAGCGGGGGCCGACAAGAGACCCAGTACTTC.

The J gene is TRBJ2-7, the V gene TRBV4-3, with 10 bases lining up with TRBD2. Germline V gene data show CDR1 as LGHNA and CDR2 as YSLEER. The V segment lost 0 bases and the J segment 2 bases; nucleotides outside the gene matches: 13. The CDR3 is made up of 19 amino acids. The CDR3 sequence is CASSQEWASGGRPPYEQYF. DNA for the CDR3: TGCGCCAGCAGCCAAGAATGGGCTAGCGGGGGACGCCCCCCCTACGAGCAGTACTTC.

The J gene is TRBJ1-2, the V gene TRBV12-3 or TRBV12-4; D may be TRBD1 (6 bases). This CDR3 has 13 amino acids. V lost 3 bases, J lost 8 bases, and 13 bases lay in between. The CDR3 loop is CASSFGHQGGYTF. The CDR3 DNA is TGTGCCAGCAGTTTCGGCCACCAGGGGGGCTACACCTTC.

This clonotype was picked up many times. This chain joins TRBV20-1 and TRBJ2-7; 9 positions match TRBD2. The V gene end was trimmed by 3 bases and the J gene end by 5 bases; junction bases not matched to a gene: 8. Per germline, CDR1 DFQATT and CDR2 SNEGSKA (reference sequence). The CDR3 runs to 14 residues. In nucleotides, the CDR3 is TGCAGTGCTAGTCCCGGGACTAGCCCCCACGAGCAGTACTTC. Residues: CSASPGTSPHEQYF.

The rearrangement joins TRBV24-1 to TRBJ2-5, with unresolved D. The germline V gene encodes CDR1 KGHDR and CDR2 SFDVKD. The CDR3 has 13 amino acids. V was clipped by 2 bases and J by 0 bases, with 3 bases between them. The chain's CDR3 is CATSDSHQETQYF. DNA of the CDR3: TGTGCCACCAGTGATTCACACCAAGAGACCCAGTACTTC.